This paragraph reports one TCR beta chain. The antigen is not known. This entry comes from a study of radiation and T cells in renal cell carcinoma. Sequencing used immunoSEQ multiplex PCR; TCRdb keeps in-frame clones, though not all of them. Altogether around 60,000 clones are present, 70% to 80% being singletons, with the ten largest covering roughly 7%. Time point noted: blood 2 weeks post-SBRT. Treatment denoted: 15 Gy SBRT to primary tumor, nephrectomy 4 weeks later. Radiation-treated patients gave blood at baseline, week 2 and week 4. The tumor was a clear cell renal cell carcinoma. Findings of the study overall: Top tumor clonotypes rose in blood 2 weeks post-radiation, then contracted.

The origin of this receptor is a man in his sixties with renal cell carcinoma. The starting material was blood, obtained from a patient whose treatment included radiotherapy and nephrectomy.

The CDR3 here is CASSFEGRGQMNTEAFF. The CDR3, as DNA: TGTGCCAGCAGTTTCGAGGGGAGGGGCCAAATGAACACTGAAGCTTTCTTT. The genes are TRBV28 and TRBJ1-1, with a tentative D call TRBD1 (5 bases). This CDR3 has 17 residues. Deletions cut 3 bases from V and 0 bases from J, with 17 bases between. Germline CDR1 and CDR2: MDHEN and SYDVKM.